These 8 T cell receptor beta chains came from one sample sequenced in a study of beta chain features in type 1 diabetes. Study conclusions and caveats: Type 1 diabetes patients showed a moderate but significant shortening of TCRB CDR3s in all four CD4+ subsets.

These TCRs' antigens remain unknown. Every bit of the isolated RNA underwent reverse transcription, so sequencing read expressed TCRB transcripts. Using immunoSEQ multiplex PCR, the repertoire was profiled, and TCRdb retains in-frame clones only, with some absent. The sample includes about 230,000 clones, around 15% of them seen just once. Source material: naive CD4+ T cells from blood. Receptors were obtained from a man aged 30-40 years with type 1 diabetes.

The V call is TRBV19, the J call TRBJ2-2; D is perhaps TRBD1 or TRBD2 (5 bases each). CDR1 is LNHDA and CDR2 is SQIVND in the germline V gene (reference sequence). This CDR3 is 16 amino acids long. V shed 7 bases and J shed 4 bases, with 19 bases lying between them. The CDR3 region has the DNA TGTGCCAGTAAAATCGTCCCTCCAGGGAGCACCGGGGAGCTGTTTTTT. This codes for CASKIVPPGSTGELFF.

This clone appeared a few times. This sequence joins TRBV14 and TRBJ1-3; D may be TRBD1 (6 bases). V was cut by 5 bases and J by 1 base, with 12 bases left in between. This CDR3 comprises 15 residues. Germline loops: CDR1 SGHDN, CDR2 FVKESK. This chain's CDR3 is CASSTLGQSGNTIYF. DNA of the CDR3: TGTGCCAGCAGCACCCTTGGACAGTCTGGAAACACCATATATTTT. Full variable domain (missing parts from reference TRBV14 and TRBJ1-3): EAGVTQFPSHSVIEKGQTVTLRCDPISGHDNLYWYRRVMGKEIKFLLHFVKESKQDESGMPNNRFLAERTGGTYSTLKVQPAELEDSGVYFCASSTLGQSGNTIYFGEGSWLTVV.

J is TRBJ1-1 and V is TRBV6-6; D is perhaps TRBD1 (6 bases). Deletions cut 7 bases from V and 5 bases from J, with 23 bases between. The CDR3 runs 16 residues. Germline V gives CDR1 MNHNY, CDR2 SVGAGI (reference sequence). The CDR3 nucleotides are TGTGCCAGCACTCGAAACAGGGTTCGCGGGTGGACTGAAGCTTTCTTT. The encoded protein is CASTRNRVRGWTEAFF.

The DNA of the CDR3 is TGTGCCAGCAGCGTAGCAAGGGGGAAAAACATTCAGTACTTC. Its protein is CASSVARGKNIQYF. The genes are TRBV9 and TRBJ2-4, with D perhaps matching TRBD1 (6 bases). Trimming removed 0 bases from V and 4 bases from J, with 8 bases in between. The CDR3 has 14 residues. Germline V lookup: CDR1 SGDLS, CDR2 YYNGEE.

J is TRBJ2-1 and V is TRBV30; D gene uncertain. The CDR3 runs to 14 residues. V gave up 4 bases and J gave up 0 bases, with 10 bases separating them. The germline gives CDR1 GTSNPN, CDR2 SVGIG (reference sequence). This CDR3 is CAWKGWSSYNEQFF. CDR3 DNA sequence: TGTGCCTGGAAAGGCTGGAGCTCCTACAATGAGCAGTTCTTC. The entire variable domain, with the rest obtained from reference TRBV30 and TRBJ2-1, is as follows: SQTIHQWPATLVQPVGSPLSLECTVEGTSNPNLYWYRQAAGRGLQLLFYSVGIGQISSEVPQNLSASRPQDRQFILSSKKLLLSDSGFYLCAWKGWSSYNEQFFGPGTRLTVL.

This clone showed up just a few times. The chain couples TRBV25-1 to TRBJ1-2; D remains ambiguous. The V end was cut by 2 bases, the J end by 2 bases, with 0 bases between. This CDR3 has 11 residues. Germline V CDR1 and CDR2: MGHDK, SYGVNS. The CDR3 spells CASSENYGYTF. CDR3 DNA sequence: TGTGCCAGCAGTGAAAACTATGGCTACACCTTC.

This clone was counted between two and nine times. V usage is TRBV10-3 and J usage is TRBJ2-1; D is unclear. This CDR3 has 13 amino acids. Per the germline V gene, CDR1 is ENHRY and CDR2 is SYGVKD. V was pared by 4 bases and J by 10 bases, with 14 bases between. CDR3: CAISASGQSEQFF. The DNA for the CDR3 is TGTGCCATCAGTGCTTCTGGCCAGAGCGAGCAGTTCTTC.

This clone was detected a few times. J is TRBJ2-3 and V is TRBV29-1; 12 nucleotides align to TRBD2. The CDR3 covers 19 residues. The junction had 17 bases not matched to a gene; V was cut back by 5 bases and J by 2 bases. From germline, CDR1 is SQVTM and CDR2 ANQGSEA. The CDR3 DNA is TGCAGCGTTATGAAAACAGGGCGGGCTAGCGGGAGGGCCACAGATACGCAGTATTTT. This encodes CSVMKTGRASGRATDTQYF.